The next 27 T cell receptor beta chains were all read from a single sample in a study of blood T cell repertoires in COVID-19. Produced via immunoSEQ multiplex PCR; TCRdb's table is partial and in-frame only. This table holds tens of thousands of clones, 65% to 80% found once. The sequenced material came from peripheral blood. The receptors were gathered from a human donor in a cohort sampled during active COVID-19.

This sequence joins TRBV5-4 and TRBJ2-5; possible D gene TRBD2, 6 bases. Trimming took 5 bases from V and 3 from J, leaving 14 bases between them. The CDR3 contains 14 residues. Germline V gene sequence: CDR1 SGHNT, CDR2 YYREEE (reference sequence). The chain's CDR3 is CASSPRGLEETQYF. For the CDR3, the DNA is TGTGCCAGCAGTCCCCGGGGACTGGAAGAGACCCAGTACTTC.

The V gene is TRBV2, the J gene TRBJ2-1; D ambiguous. Trimming pared 3 bases from V and 4 bases from J, leaving 10 bases between. CDR1 and CDR2 (germline): SNHLY, FYNNEI. This CDR3 is built from 14 residues. CDR3 protein: CASSERNDYNEQFF. The CDR3 nucleotides read TGTGCCAGCAGTGAGCGGAATGATTACAATGAGCAGTTCTTC. The full variable domain, with the rest looked up from reference TRBV2 and TRBJ2-1, is EPEVTQTPSHQVTQMGQEVILRCVPISNHLYFYWYRQILGQKVEFLVSFYNNEISEKSEIFDDQFSVERPDGSNFTLKIRSTKLEDSAMYFCASSERNDYNEQFFGPGTRLTVL.

CDR3 in DNA: TGTGCCTGTGACAGGGAAGGGAACACTGAAGCTTTCTTT. It encodes CACDREGNTEAFF. The chain joins TRBV28 to TRBJ1-1; 7 bases map to TRBD1. V gave up 11 bases and J gave up 1 base; unmatched junction bases: 7. The CDR3 runs 13 residues. Germline CDR1 reads MDHEN; CDR2 reads SYDVKM.

The V call is TRBV4-3, the J call TRBJ2-7; 7 bases are a match to TRBD2. Germline lookup yields CDR1 LGHNA and CDR2 YSLEER. The CDR3 consists of 16 residues. V was pared by 0 bases and J by 3 bases, with 8 bases of the junction left unmatched. Here the CDR3 reads CASSQDFAGEYYEQYF. The CDR3 bases are TGCGCCAGCAGCCAAGATTTCGCGGGAGAGTACTACGAGCAGTACTTC.

The chain couples TRBV5-4 to TRBJ2-3; no definite D call. The germline V gene has CDR1 SGHNT and CDR2 YYREEE (reference sequence). This CDR3 region has 15 residues. The germline V and J ends were trimmed by 4 bases and 8 bases, with 20 bases remaining between them. This chain's CDR3 is CASSLAAPLTGTQYF. The CDR3 DNA is TGTGCCAGCAGCCTGGCCGCTCCCCTAACGGGTACGCAGTATTTT.

The V and J genes are TRBV5-1 and TRBJ2-3; 7 bases fit TRBD1. This CDR3 region has 15 residues. CDR1 SGHRS and CDR2 YFSETQ come from the germline V gene. The ends lost 1 base at V and 0 bases at J; junction bases unmatched: 2. CDR3 bases: TGCGCCAGCAGCTTGAGGACAGGAAGCACAGATACGCAGTATTTT. Translated, it gives CASSLRTGSTDTQYF.

The V call is TRBV2, the J call TRBJ2-1; D remains unclear. The V end was cut by 5 bases, the J end by 6 bases, with 8 bases between. CDR1 and CDR2 from the germline V gene are SNHLY and FYNNEI. The CDR3 is 12 residues long. The CDR3 sequence is CASSTSVNEQFF. CDR3 in DNA: TGTGCCAGCAGTACCAGCGTCAATGAGCAGTTCTTC. Filled out from reference TRBV2 and TRBJ2-1, the complete variable domain reads EPEVTQTPSHQVTQMGQEVILRCVPISNHLYFYWYRQILGQKVEFLVSFYNNEISEKSEIFDDQFSVERPDGSNFTLKIRSTKLEDSAMYFCASSTSVNEQFFGPGTRLTVL.

The V gene is TRBV28, the J gene TRBJ2-7, with 10 bases lining up with TRBD2. The length of the CDR3 is 13 residues. Germline CDR1 reads MDHEN; CDR2 reads SYDVKM. The J segment lost 0 bases and the V segment lost 10 bases, leaving 3 bases of the junction unmatched. The CDR3 spells CATRTSGSYEQYF. CDR3 nucleotides: TGTGCCACCAGGACTAGCGGCTCCTACGAGCAGTACTTC.

This clone occurred a few times. Other nucleotide sequences from this sample produce the same CDR3. The CDR3 here is CASSPGNTEAFF. The CDR3 bases are TGTGCCAGTAGTCCAGGGAACACTGAAGCTTTCTTT. V usage is TRBV19 and J usage is TRBJ1-1; no reliable D call. Trimming took 5 bases from V and 1 from J, leaving 5 bases between them. The CDR3 covers 12 residues. Germline V gene sequence: CDR1 LNHDA, CDR2 SQIVND (reference sequence).

This clone showed up just a few times. The genes are TRBV7-9 and TRBJ2-3; TRBD2 agrees at 11 bases. Germline loops: CDR1 SEHNR, CDR2 FQNEAQ (reference sequence). The CDR3 is made up of 19 amino acids. Trimming removed 5 bases from V and 1 base from J; junction bases left unmatched: 14. The CDR3, as DNA: TGTGCCAGCAGCCCGGGGACTAGCGGCCCCAAATGGGGCACAGATACGCAGTATTTT. Protein: CASSPGTSGPKWGTDTQYF.

The chain recombines TRBV9 with TRBJ2-1, with a possible D match to TRBD1 (6 bases). Trimming took off 3 bases at V and 8 bases at J, with 18 bases between the two ends. Germline CDR1 reads SGDLS; CDR2 reads YYNGEE. The CDR3 has 15 residues. The CDR3 protein is CASSGRQAVWDEQFF. In DNA form, the CDR3 reads TGTGCCAGCAGCGGACGACAGGCGGTATGGGATGAGCAGTTCTTC.

This clone was seen many times. The chain joins TRBV11-3 to TRBJ2-2; 7 bases are shared with TRBD1. CDR3 length: 15 residues. J gave up 0 bases and V 5 bases, and 3 bases lay outside the gene matches. Germline V CDR1 and CDR2: SGHNT, YENEEA. CDR3: CASSAGTANTGELFF. The CDR3 region has the DNA TGTGCCAGCAGCGCCGGGACAGCGAACACCGGGGAGCTGTTTTTT.

The chain combines TRBV20-1 with TRBJ2-1; D is ambiguous. The CDR3 spans 14 residues. Germline CDR1 DFQATT, CDR2 SNEGSKA (reference sequence). V gave up 3 bases and J gave up 4 bases, with 13 bases separating them. The CDR3 sequence is CSASLSTQYNEQFF. The CDR3 bases are TGCAGTGCTAGTTTGAGTACTCAATACAATGAGCAGTTCTTC.

Written as DNA, the CDR3 is TGTGCCAGCAGCGCCTTTGGGGGACAAGGCCATGGCTACACCTTC. Its protein product is CASSAFGGQGHGYTF. This chain links TRBV11-2 with TRBJ1-2; a possible D gene is TRBD1 (6 bases). This CDR3 has 15 residues. Germline-derived CDR1 and CDR2 are SGHAT and FQNNGV. V dropped 5 bases and J dropped 6 bases, with 19 bases sitting between them.

This rearrangement joins TRBV6-5 to TRBJ1-1; D may be TRBD1 (6 bases). Germline values: CDR1 MNHEY, CDR2 SVGAGI. The CDR3 is 14 residues long. The V end lost 3 bases, the J end lost 2 bases, and 10 bases lay between the germline ends. CDR3 nucleotides: TGTGCCAGCAGTTATAGGACAGATAACACTGAAGCTTTCTTT. This gives the protein CASSYRTDNTEAFF.

This rearrangement joins TRBV19 to TRBJ2-5; 9 bases are shared with TRBD2. Germline CDR1 reads LNHDA; CDR2 reads SQIVND (reference sequence). V dropped 7 bases and J dropped 5; count of bases not matched to a gene: 11. The length of the CDR3 is 15 residues. The CDR3 here is CASTYSSGVGETQYF. The CDR3 DNA sequence: TGTGCCAGTACCTATTCTAGCGGGGTCGGGGAGACCCAGTACTTC.

The rearrangement joins TRBV3-1 (or the pseudogene TRBV3-2) to TRBJ1-1; weak D call: TRBD1 (6 bases). Germline CDR1 is LGHDT and CDR2 is YNNKEL (reference sequence). CDR3 size: 16 residues. V lost 0 bases and J 4 bases, leaving 15 bases between the germline ends. The CDR3 loop reads CASSQDGGGGVTEAFF. For the CDR3, the DNA is TGTGCCAGCAGCCAAGATGGCGGAGGGGGGGTCACTGAAGCTTTCTTT.

This chain connects TRBV7-6 to TRBJ2-1; a weak D match, TRBD2 (5 bases). V was clipped by 2 bases and J by 6 bases, with 14 bases between them. The CDR3 has 15 amino acids. CDR1 is SGHVS, CDR2 FNYEAQ, per germline. The CDR3 DNA follows: TGTGCCAGCAGCTTAAGAGGGCCATTGGCCAATGAGCAGTTCTTC. This encodes CASSLRGPLANEQFF. Using reference TRBV7-6 and TRBJ2-1 for the parts outside the CDR3, the full variable domain is GAGVSQSPRYKVTKRGQDVALRCDPISGHVSLYWYRQALGQGPEFLTYFNYEAQQDKSGLPNDRFSAERPEGSISTLTIQRTEQRDSAMYRCASSLRGPLANEQFFGPGTRLTVL.

The chain employs TRBV7-2 and TRBJ2-2; D uncertain. V dropped 0 bases and J dropped 4 bases, with 3 bases sitting between them. From germline, CDR1 is SGHTA and CDR2 FQGNSA. This CDR3 is built from 13 residues. CDR3 sequence (DNA): TGTGCCAGCAGCTTAGCCGGCACCGGGGAGCTGTTTTTT. It is translated as CASSLAGTGELFF.

This rearrangement joins TRBV5-1 to TRBJ2-1; 11 bases are a match to TRBD2. V lost 2 bases and J lost 7; bases outside the gene matches: 8. CDR1 is SGHRS and CDR2 is YFSETQ in the germline V gene. The length of the CDR3 is 16 residues. The chain's CDR3 is CASSFLAGGPQNEQFF. In DNA form, the CDR3 reads TGCGCCAGCAGCTTCTTAGCGGGGGGGCCTCAGAATGAGCAGTTCTTC.

The chain carries TRBV20-1 and TRBJ1-1; TRBD1 is a possible D gene (5 bases). The CDR3 spans 11 residues. V gave up 5 bases and J gave up 1 base, with 5 bases separating them. CDR1 is DFQATT, CDR2 SNEGSKA, per germline (reference sequence). DNA of the CDR3: TGCAGTGCTGGACAGAACACTGAAGCTTTCTTT. Residues: CSAGQNTEAFF.

This chain connects TRBV6-2 or TRBV6-3 to TRBJ1-1, with D maybe TRBD1 (6 bases). The CDR3 runs 13 residues. Germline V gene sequence: CDR1 MNHEY, CDR2 SVGEGT. V lost 0 bases to trimming and J lost 6 bases, with 8 bases between them. CDR3 sequence: CASSYSGAAEAFF. The CDR3, as DNA: TGTGCCAGCAGTTACTCGGGGGCGGCTGAAGCTTTCTTT.

The J gene is TRBJ2-5, the V gene TRBV7-9, with D tentatively TRBD1 (6 bases). This CDR3 comprises 14 residues. The germline V gene has CDR1 SEHNR and CDR2 FQNEAQ (reference sequence). Trimming stripped 2 bases from V and 7 bases from J, with 14 bases between. In nucleotides, the CDR3 is TGTGCCAGCAGCTTAAGCGGACAGCCCAGGACCCAGTACTTC. Its protein is CASSLSGQPRTQYF.

The genes are TRBV7-9 and TRBJ2-2; 10 bases are shared with TRBD2. The V gene's germline CDR1 is SEHNR and CDR2 FQNEAQ (reference sequence). Losses at the gene ends were 5 bases for V and 6 bases for J; bases not matched to a gene: 3. The CDR3 runs to 14 residues. Here the CDR3 DNA reads TGTGCCAGCAGCGAAGGACTAGCGGCCGGGGAGCTGTTTTTT. Amino acid sequence: CASSEGLAAGELFF.

The chain carries TRBV11-2 and TRBJ2-7, with no clear D. Trimming shortened V by 1 base and J by 2 bases, and 6 bases separated the two germline ends. Germline-derived CDR1 and CDR2 are SGHAT and FQNNGV. This CDR3 comprises 13 residues. CDR3 sequence (DNA): TGTGCCAGCAGCTTAGTGCCTACCTACGAGCAGTACTTC. It encodes CASSLVPTYEQYF.

This clone appeared a single time. This chain connects TRBV5-1 to TRBJ2-6; D is uncertain. V lost 1 base and J lost 2, with 10 bases in between. This CDR3 region has 16 residues. Per the germline V gene, CDR1 is SGHRS and CDR2 is YFSETQ. CDR3: CASSLSGSTGANVLTF. The CDR3, as DNA: TGCGCCAGCAGCTTGTCTGGCTCGACTGGGGCCAACGTCCTGACTTTC.

V gene TRBV10-3 combines with J gene TRBJ1-4; TRBD1 aligns across 7 bases. Germline V gene lookup returns CDR1 ENHRY and CDR2 SYGVKD. The CDR3 totals 16 residues. J gave up 7 bases and V 3 bases, and 11 bases lay outside the gene matches. The CDR3 sequence is CAISDPLQGNGEKLFF. CDR3 in DNA: TGTGCCATCAGTGACCCCCTACAGGGGAATGGTGAAAAACTGTTTTTT.